This T cell receptor (beta chain) derives from a study of blood T cells in healthy people across ages. A second PCR, run for about 7 to 11 cycles, used a sample-barcoded 5' primer plus a J-beta primer mix. TCRdb recomputed calls from the 5' RACE reads with MiXCR, one row per CDR3 protein. Of some 890,000 distinct CDR3 sequences listed, about 29% are singletons. This clonotype was observed at least ten times. Germline CDR1 is ENHRY and CDR2 is SYGVKD. CDR3 size: 13 residues. With 3 bases removed from V and 5 bases from J, the gap between germline ends came to 10 bases. The sample was also reused in another study, on T cells of mothers and their children. That work adds: The overlap seen between related mothers and children slightly exceeded that of unrelated pairs, though not significantly.

The sequence derives from a woman aged 40 to 50 in good health. The chain joins TRBV10-3 to TRBJ2-5; no clear D gene. The specimen sequenced was blood. The CDR3 DNA reads TGTGCCATCAGTGATCGACAAACCGAGACCCAGTACTTC. This sequence encodes CAISDRQTETQYF.